This T cell receptor beta chain was profiled in a study of blood T cell repertoires in COVID-19. Study-level information: Whether acute or convalescent, the COVID-19 samples came from the United States, Italy and Spain.

Sequencing was performed with immunoSEQ multiplex PCR; in TCRdb, only in-frame clones are kept and a portion is missing. The top ten hold under 40% of the sample, which has fewer than 85,000 clones, 70% to 75% seen once. The CDR3 has 16 residues. Trimming cost V 0 bases and J 0 bases, with 9 bases left between them. Germline V gives CDR1 SGHTA, CDR2 FQGNSA. Sample: peripheral blood. The chain recombines TRBV7-2 with TRBJ1-3; possible D gene TRBD1, 5 bases. The sequence was obtained from a woman aged 70 to 79 with acute or convalescent COVID-19. The CDR3 region has the DNA TGTGCCAGCAGCTTAGCAGGGGCCAACTCTGGAAACACCATATATTTT. It encodes CASSLAGANSGNTIYF. Full variable domain (outside the CDR3, taken from reference TRBV7-2 and TRBJ1-3): GAGVSQSPSNKVTEKGKDVELRCDPISGHTALYWYRQSLGQGLEFLIYFQGNSAPDKSGLPSDRFSAERTGGSVSTLTIQRTQQEDSAVYLCASSLAGANSGNTIYFGEGSWLTVV.